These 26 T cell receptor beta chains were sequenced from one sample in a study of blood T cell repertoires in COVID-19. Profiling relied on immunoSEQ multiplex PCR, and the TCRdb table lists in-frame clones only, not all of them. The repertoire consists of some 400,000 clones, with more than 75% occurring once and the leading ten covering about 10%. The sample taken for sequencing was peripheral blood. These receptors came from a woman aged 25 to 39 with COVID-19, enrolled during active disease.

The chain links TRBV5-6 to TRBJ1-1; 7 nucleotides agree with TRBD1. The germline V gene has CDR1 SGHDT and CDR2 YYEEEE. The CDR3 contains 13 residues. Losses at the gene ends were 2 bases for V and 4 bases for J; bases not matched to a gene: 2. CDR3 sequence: CASSFAGGTEAFF. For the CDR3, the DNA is TGTGCCAGCAGCTTTGCAGGGGGCACTGAAGCTTTCTTT.

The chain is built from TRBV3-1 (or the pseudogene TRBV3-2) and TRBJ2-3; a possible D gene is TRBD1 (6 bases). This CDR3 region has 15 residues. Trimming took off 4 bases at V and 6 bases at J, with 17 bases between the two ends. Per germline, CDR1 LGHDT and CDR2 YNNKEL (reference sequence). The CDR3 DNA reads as TGTGCCAGCAGCCTTATGAACAAGGGGGTCGATACGCAGTATTTT. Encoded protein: CASSLMNKGVDTQYF.

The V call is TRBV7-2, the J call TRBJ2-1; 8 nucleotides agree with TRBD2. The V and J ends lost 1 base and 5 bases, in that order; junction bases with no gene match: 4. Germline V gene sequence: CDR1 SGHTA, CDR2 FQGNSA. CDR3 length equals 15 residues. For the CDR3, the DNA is TGTGCCAGCAGCTTAGGGGCGGGAGGCCACAATGAGCAGTTCTTC. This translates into CASSLGAGGHNEQFF.

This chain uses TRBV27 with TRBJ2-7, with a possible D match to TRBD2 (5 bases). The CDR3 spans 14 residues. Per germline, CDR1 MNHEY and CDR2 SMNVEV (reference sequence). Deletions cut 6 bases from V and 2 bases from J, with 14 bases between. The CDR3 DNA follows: TGTGCCAGCAGATTGAGGGCTTCCGCCTACGAGCAGTACTTC. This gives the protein CASRLRASAYEQYF.

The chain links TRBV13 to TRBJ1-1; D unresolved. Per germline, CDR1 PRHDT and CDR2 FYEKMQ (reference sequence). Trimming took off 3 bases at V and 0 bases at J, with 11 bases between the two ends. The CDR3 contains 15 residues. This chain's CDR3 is CASSLRHGLNTEAFF. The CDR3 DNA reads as TGTGCCAGCAGCTTGCGGCACGGCCTGAACACTGAAGCTTTCTTT.

DNA of the CDR3: TGTGCCAGCAGTGGGACAGGGGGCTCGGAGCAGTACTTC. Translation gives CASSGTGGSEQYF. The rearrangement joins TRBV6-6 to TRBJ2-7, with 12 bases fitting TRBD1. Germline V gives CDR1 MNHNY, CDR2 SVGAGI (reference sequence). The CDR3 is 13 residues long. The ends lost 5 bases at V and 7 bases at J; junction bases unmatched: 3.

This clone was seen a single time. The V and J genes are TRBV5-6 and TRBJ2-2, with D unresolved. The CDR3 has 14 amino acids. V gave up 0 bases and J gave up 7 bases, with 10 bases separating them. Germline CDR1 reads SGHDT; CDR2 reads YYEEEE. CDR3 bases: TGTGCCAGCAGCTTGGGATGGCAGAACGGGGAGCTGTTTTTT. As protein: CASSLGWQNGELFF.

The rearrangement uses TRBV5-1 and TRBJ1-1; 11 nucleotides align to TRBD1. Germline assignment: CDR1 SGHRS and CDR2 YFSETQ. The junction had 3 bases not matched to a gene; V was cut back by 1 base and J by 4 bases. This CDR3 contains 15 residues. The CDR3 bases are TGCGCCAGCAGCTTGTGGGGGACAGGGGGCACTGAAGCTTTCTTT. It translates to CASSLWGTGGTEAFF.

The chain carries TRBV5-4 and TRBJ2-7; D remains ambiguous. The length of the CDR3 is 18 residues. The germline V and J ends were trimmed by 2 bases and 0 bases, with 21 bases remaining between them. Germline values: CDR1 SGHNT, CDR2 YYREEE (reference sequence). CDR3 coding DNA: TGTGCCAGCAGCTTCAGGCCCCCAACCCCGCTCTCCTCCTACGAGCAGTACTTC. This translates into CASSFRPPTPLSSYEQYF.

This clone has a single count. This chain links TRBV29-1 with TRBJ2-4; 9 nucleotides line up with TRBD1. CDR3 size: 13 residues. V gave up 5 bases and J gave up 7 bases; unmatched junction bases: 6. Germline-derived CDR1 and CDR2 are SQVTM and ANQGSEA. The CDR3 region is CSVSGQGVNIQYF. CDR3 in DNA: TGCAGCGTTTCGGGACAGGGAGTTAACATTCAGTACTTC. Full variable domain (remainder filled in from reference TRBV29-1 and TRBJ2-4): SAVISQKPSRDICQRGTSLTIQCQVDSQVTMMFWYRQQPGQSLTLIATANQGSEATYESGFVIDKFPISRPNLTFSTLTVSNMSPEDSSIYLCSVSGQGVNIQYFGAGTRLSVL.

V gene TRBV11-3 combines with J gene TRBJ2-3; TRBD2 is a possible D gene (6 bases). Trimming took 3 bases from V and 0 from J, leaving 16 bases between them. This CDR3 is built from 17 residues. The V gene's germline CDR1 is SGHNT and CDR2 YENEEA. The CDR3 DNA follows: TGTGCCAGCAGCTTGGGGCGGGACCTATTTAGCACAGATACGCAGTATTTT. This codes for CASSLGRDLFSTDTQYF.

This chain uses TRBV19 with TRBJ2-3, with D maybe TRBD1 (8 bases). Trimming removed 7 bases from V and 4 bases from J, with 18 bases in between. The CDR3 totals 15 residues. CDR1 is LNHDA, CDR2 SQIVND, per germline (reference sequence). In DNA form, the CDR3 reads TGTGCCAGTACCCCGAGGACAGGGAGGGCAGATACGCAGTATTTT. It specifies CASTPRTGRADTQYF.

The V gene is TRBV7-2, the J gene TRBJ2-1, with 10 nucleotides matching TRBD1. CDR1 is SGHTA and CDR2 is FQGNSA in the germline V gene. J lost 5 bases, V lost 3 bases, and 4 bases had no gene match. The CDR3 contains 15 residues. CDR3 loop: CASSLGTGAHNEQFF. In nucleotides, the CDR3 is TGTGCCAGCAGCTTGGGGACAGGGGCGCACAATGAGCAGTTCTTC.

Here the CDR3 reads CASRIGGGRGYEQYF. CDR3 DNA: TGTGCCAGCAGAATCGGCGGAGGGAGGGGGTACGAGCAGTACTTC. V gene TRBV6-5 combines with J gene TRBJ2-7; D possibly corresponds to TRBD2 (7 bases). The germline gives CDR1 MNHEY, CDR2 SVGAGI. The CDR3 extends over 15 amino acids. The V and J ends lost 6 bases and 4 bases respectively, with 19 bases between them.

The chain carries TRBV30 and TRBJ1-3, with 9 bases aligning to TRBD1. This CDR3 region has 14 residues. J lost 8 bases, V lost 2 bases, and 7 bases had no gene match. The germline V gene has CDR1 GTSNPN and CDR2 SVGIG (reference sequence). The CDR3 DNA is TGTGCCTGGAGTAAGGGACAGGGATTAGACACCATATATTTT. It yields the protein CAWSKGQGLDTIYF.

The CDR3 DNA reads TGTGCCAGCAGTAGACTAGCGGGAGGGCCCGCCGGGGAGCTGTTTTTT. It encodes CASSRLAGGPAGELFF. The V call is TRBV28, the J call TRBJ2-2; 14 nucleotides align to TRBD2. This CDR3 has 16 residues. J gave up 6 bases and V 5 bases, and 5 bases lay outside the gene matches. The germline V gene encodes CDR1 MDHEN and CDR2 SYDVKM.

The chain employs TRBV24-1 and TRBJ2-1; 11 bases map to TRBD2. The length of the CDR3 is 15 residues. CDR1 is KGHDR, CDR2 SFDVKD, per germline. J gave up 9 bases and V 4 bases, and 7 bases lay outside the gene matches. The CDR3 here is CATSDPGLAVGEQFF. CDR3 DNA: TGTGCCACCAGTGACCCGGGACTAGCGGTTGGTGAGCAGTTCTTC.

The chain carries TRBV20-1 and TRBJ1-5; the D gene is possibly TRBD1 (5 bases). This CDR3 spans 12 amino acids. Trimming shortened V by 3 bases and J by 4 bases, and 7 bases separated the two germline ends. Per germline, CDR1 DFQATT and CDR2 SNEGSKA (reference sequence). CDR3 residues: CSASSGNQPQHF. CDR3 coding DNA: TGCAGTGCTAGTTCAGGGAATCAGCCCCAGCATTTT.

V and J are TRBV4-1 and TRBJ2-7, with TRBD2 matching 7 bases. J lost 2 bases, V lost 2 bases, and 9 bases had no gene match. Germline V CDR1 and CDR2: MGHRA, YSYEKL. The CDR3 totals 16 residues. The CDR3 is CASSQYSLAVPYEQYF. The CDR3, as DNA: TGCGCCAGCAGCCAATACTCTCTAGCGGTTCCCTACGAGCAGTACTTC.

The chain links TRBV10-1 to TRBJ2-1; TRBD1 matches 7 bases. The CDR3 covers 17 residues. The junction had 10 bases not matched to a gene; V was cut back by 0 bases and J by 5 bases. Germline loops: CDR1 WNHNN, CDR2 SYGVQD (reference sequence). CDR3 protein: CASSESTTGAPDNEQFF. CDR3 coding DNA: TGCGCCAGCAGTGAGTCGACCACAGGGGCACCGGACAATGAGCAGTTCTTC.

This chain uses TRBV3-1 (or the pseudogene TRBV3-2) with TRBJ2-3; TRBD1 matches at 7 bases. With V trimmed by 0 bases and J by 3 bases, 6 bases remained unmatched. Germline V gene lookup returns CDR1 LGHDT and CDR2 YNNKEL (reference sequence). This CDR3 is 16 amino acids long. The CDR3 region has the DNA TGTGCCAGCAGCCAAGATCTTGGCAGGGGGACAGATACGCAGTATTTT. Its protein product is CASSQDLGRGTDTQYF.

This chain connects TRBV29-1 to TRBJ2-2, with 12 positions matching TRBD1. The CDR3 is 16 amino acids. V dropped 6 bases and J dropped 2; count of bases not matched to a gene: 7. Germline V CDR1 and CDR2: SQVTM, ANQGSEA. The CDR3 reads CSVAHGTGGNTGELFF. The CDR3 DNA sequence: TGCAGCGTCGCCCACGGGACAGGGGGCAACACCGGGGAGCTGTTTTTT.

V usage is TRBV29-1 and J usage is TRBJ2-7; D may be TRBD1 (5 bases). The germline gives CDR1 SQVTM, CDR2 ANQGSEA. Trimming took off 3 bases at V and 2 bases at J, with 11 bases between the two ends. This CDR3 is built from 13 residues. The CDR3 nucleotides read TGCAGCGTTGATGTGGACAACACCTACGAGCAGTACTTC. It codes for CSVDVDNTYEQYF.

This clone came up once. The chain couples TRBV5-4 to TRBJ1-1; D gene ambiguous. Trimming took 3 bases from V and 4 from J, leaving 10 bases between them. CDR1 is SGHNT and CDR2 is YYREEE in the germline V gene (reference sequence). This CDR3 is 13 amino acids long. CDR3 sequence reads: CASSWDGGTEAFF. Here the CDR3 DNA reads TGTGCCAGCAGCTGGGATGGAGGCACTGAAGCTTTCTTT.

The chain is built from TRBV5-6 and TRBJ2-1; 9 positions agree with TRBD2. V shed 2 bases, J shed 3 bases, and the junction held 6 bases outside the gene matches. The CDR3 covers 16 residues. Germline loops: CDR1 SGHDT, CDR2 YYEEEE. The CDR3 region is CASSLGIAGVYNEQFF. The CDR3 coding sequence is TGTGCCAGCAGCTTAGGTATAGCGGGAGTCTACAATGAGCAGTTCTTC. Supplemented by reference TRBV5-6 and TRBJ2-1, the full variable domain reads DAGVTQSPTHLIKTRGQQVTLRCSPKSGHDTVSWYQQALGQGPQFIFQYYEEEERQRGNFPDRFSGHQFPNYSSELNVNALLLGDSALYLCASSLGIAGVYNEQFFGPGTRLTVL.

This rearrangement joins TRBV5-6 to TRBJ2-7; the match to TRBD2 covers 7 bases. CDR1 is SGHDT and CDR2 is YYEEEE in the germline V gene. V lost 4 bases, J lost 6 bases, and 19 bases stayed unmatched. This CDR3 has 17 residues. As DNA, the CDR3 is TGTGCCAGCAGCCCAGGGATAGCGGGCTTCTTGGGTGGCGAGCAGTACTTC. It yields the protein CASSPGIAGFLGGEQYF.